The table lists the clone carrying this T cell receptor (beta chain) with many counts. What it binds is unknown. The sample comes from a study of breast tumors, draining lymph nodes, adjacent tissues. Study conclusions and caveats: Compared with lymph nodes, tumors were less diverse; compared with nontumor tissue, more. Findings are consistent with lymph node origin and intratumoral expansion of most tumor T cells. Data only fit, rather than demonstrated, lymph node origin of most tumor T cells.

The lymph nodes were axillary draining lymph nodes from breast cancer patients. TCRdb recomputed calls from the multiplex PCR reads with MiXCR, one row per CDR3 protein. The sample includes under 150,000 distinct CDR3 sequences, around 21% of them seen just once. This CDR3 spans 12 amino acids. Germline CDR1 GTSNPN, CDR2 SVGIG (reference sequence). Trimming stripped 4 bases from V and 10 bases from J, with 11 bases between. The rearrangement links TRBV30 to TRBJ1-6; D is ambiguous. Input material: axillary lymph node tissue. The clonotype comes from a female donor with breast cancer. Some clones in this sample may be carry-over from other donors' samples. The CDR3 spells CAWNNVGSPLHF. The CDR3 DNA follows: TGTGCCTGGAATAATGTGGGGTCACCCCTCCACTTT.